This T cell receptor beta chain was sequenced during a study of blood T cell repertoires in COVID-19. Study-level information: Acute and convalescent COVID-19 samples came from the United States, Italy and Spain.

Germline V lookup: CDR1 SGDLS, CDR2 YYNGEE. The V end lost 0 bases, the J end lost 5 bases, and 11 bases lay between the germline ends. CDR3 size: 14 residues. The repertoire was sequenced with immunoSEQ multiplex PCR; TCRdb's copy has only in-frame clones and lacks some. Here the sample spans 250,000 to 300,000 clones, approximately 83% being singletons. The clonotype comes from a man aged 50-59 years who had recovered from COVID-19. The V call is TRBV9, the J call TRBJ2-5; possible D gene TRBD2, 6 bases. The material sequenced was PBMCs or T cells enriched from blood (not recorded which). CDR3 residues: CASSVVGGEETQYF. The CDR3, as DNA: TGTGCCAGCAGCGTAGTAGGCGGGGAGGAGACCCAGTACTTC. The complete variable domain, with remaining parts taken from reference TRBV9 and TRBJ2-5, reads DSGVTQTPKHLITATGQRVTLRCSPRSGDLSVYWYQQSLDQGLQFLIQYYNGEERAKGNILERFSAQQFPDLHSELNLSSLELGDSALYFCASSVVGGEETQYFGPGTRLLVL.